A single sample gave rise to the 14 T cell receptor beta chains below, sequenced in a study of metastatic and nonmetastatic thyroid tumors. TCRdb reanalyzed the PCR reads via MiXCR. The repertoire holds some 30,000 clones, with 7% to 9% as singletons. Patients underwent thyroid surgery, and none had received any treatment before it. The specimen was blood. All receptors derive from a female donor with papillary thyroid cancer or a benign thyroid nodule (not recorded which). Some clones in this sample may be carry-over from other donors' samples.

This clone appeared many times. The chain recombines TRBV29-1 with TRBJ2-2, with 7 bases that match TRBD2. In germline, CDR1 is SQVTM, CDR2 ANQGSEA. This CDR3 has 15 residues. Losses at the gene ends were 4 bases for V and 5 bases for J; bases not matched to a gene: 10. As DNA, the CDR3 is TGCAGCGTTGGGGGAGGGACGATAACGACCGGGGAGCTGTTTTTT. It is translated as CSVGGGTITTGELFF.

This clone appeared many times. This chain joins TRBV6-1 and TRBJ2-7; 10 positions agree with TRBD2. Losses at the gene ends were 6 bases for V and 3 bases for J; bases not matched to a gene: 11. This CDR3 is 16 amino acids long. Germline V gene sequence: CDR1 MNHNS, CDR2 SASEGT. In nucleotides, the CDR3 is TGTGCCAGCAGAACAAGGCGGGCTAGCGGGAGCTACGAGCAGTACTTC. The encoded protein is CASRTRRASGSYEQYF.

This clone showed up many times. This chain links TRBV4-3 with TRBJ2-1; 7 bases agree with TRBD1. In germline, CDR1 is LGHNA, CDR2 YSLEER. CDR3 length: 18 amino acids. V dropped 0 bases and J dropped 4; count of bases not matched to a gene: 12. For the CDR3, the DNA is TGCGCCAGCAGCCAAGATTCGCGCCCGGGACAGCAGTACAATGAGCAGTTCTTC. Its protein is CASSQDSRPGQQYNEQFF.

The table lists this clone with many counts. CDR3 in amino acids: CASSIVNAYGYTF. DNA of the CDR3: TGTGCCAGTAGTATCGTTAACGCCTATGGCTACACCTTC. The J gene is TRBJ1-2, the V gene TRBV19; D not resolved. This CDR3 spans 13 amino acids. Germline lookup yields CDR1 LNHDA and CDR2 SQIVND (reference sequence). Trimming took 3 bases from V and 4 from J, leaving 9 bases between them.

This clone was seen repeatedly, ten times or more. J is TRBJ1-5 and V is TRBV20-1; D remains ambiguous. There are 15 residues in the CDR3. The germline gives CDR1 DFQATT, CDR2 SNEGSKA (reference sequence). Trimming left V 3 bases short and J 6 bases short, with 18 bases between. The CDR3 coding sequence is TGCAGTGCTAGCCCCGCCGGAGGGCGGGGTCAGCCCCAGCATTTT. It yields the protein CSASPAGGRGQPQHF.

This clone came up once. A single base separates this from a much larger clone, so it may be a read error. The chain employs TRBV5-5 and TRBJ1-2, with a weak D call TRBD1 (6 bases). The CDR3 loop spans 15 amino acids. Germline V gene data show CDR1 as SGHKS and CDR2 as YYEKEE (reference sequence). CDR3 nucleotide sequence: TGTACCAGCGCGCCCTGGGGGCAAGGCGTTCGGGGCTACACCTTC. This encodes CTSAPWGQGVRGYTF.

By proportion, this clone is medium-sized (0.01 to 0.1%). The chain recombines TRBV7-3 with TRBJ1-1; no clear D gene. The CDR3 runs 13 residues. Trimming removed 2 bases at V and 1 base at J, with 5 bases between. The germline V gene has CDR1 SGHTA and CDR2 FQGTGA. The CDR3 nucleotides read TGTGCCAGCAGCTTACAGCGGAACACTGAAGCTTTCTTT. It encodes CASSLQRNTEAFF.

Many counts were recorded for this clone. The CDR3 bases are TGCAGTGCTAGAGGGACAGGGGGGTTCGCCTACGAGCAGTACTTC. Encoded protein: CSARGTGGFAYEQYF. The rearrangement uses TRBV20-1 and TRBJ2-7; TRBD1 matches 10 bases. V lost 1 base to trimming and J lost 2 bases; unmatched junction nucleotides: 5. Germline CDR1 is DFQATT and CDR2 is SNEGSKA (reference sequence). This CDR3 is 15 amino acids long.

This clone was counted many times. The chain couples TRBV19 to TRBJ2-7, with D hard to call. There are 15 residues in the CDR3. The V end was cut by 3 bases, the J end by 0 bases, with 12 bases between. In germline, CDR1 is LNHDA, CDR2 SQIVND (reference sequence). Here the CDR3 reads CASSIGPGGSYEQYF. The CDR3, as DNA: TGTGCCAGTAGTATTGGCCCGGGTGGCTCCTACGAGCAGTACTTC.

Many counts were recorded for this clone. V is TRBV29-1 and J is TRBJ1-2, with TRBD1 as a possible D gene (6 bases). Trimming removed 1 base at V and 1 base at J, with 10 bases between. In germline, CDR1 is SQVTM, CDR2 ANQGSEA. The CDR3 loop spans 14 amino acids. Here the CDR3 reads CSVEARDNNYGYTF. The CDR3 bases are TGCAGCGTTGAAGCCAGGGACAATAACTATGGCTACACCTTC.

This clone has only one observation. V and J are TRBV3-1 and TRBJ2-7; TRBD1 agrees at 7 bases. In germline, CDR1 is LGHDT, CDR2 YNNKEL (reference sequence). This CDR3 has 12 amino acids. After removal of 5 bases from V and 3 bases from J, the junction contained 1 base not matched to a gene. The CDR3 is CASSSGGYEQYF. The CDR3 DNA reads as TGTGCCAGCAGCTCAGGGGGCTACGAGCAGTACTTC.

About this clone itself: The CDR3 does not close with the conserved phenylalanine or tryptophan, likely indicating a read error. The limits of the CDR3 on the DNA are not certain, so only TCRdb's listed CDR3 is given. V is TRBV28 and J is TRBJ2-7; the table calls TRBD2, which could not be checked here. Germline lookup yields CDR1 MDHEN and CDR2 SYDVKM. Including both end residues, the CDR3 is 14 amino acids long. This CDR3 reads CASSLPEKTRTSPG.

Ten or more counts support this clone. The chain carries TRBV6-1 and TRBJ1-1; D call uncertain. The V gene lost 10 bases and the J gene lost 0 bases, with 24 bases spanning the gap. There are 17 residues in the CDR3. Germline lookup yields CDR1 MNHNS and CDR2 SASEGT. The CDR3 protein is CATILVIGRKLNTEAFF. The CDR3 DNA reads as TGTGCCACCATACTAGTCATTGGACGTAAATTGAACACTGAAGCTTTCTTT.

This clone was recorded many times. This may be a read error: a much more frequent sequence differs by one nucleotide. The genes are TRBV6-1 and TRBJ2-2; 9 nucleotides line up with TRBD2. Germline V gene lookup returns CDR1 MNHNS and CDR2 SASEGT. This CDR3 is built from 16 residues. The CDR3 DNA sequence: TGTGCCAGCAGTGCTCGGCGGGGGGGCTATACCGGGGAGCTGCTTTTT. Amino acid sequence: CASSARRGGYTGELLF.